The next 32 T cell receptor beta chains were all read from a single sample in a study of blood T cell repertoires in COVID-19. Produced via immunoSEQ multiplex PCR; TCRdb's table is partial and in-frame only. Found here are 350,000 to 400,000 clones, around 87% of them singletons; the top ten hold roughly 1.9%. The sequencing sample was made of PBMCs or T cells enriched from blood (not recorded which). These receptors were collected from a man aged 40-49 years in a cohort exposed to, infected with or recovered from COVID-19 (not recorded which).

This clone was detected only once. This chain links TRBV6-5 with TRBJ1-1, with D maybe TRBD1 (6 bases). The length of the CDR3 is 14 residues. CDR1 is MNHEY and CDR2 is SVGAGI in the germline V gene. Trimming removed 6 bases at V and 1 base at J, with 12 bases between. The chain's CDR3 is CASRWTAWNTEAFF. CDR3 in DNA: TGTGCCAGCAGGTGGACAGCATGGAACACTGAAGCTTTCTTT.

The V and J genes are TRBV7-9 and TRBJ2-7, with D tentatively TRBD2 (6 bases). The CDR3 is 15 residues long. The germline V gene encodes CDR1 SEHNR and CDR2 FQNEAQ (reference sequence). V lost 5 bases to trimming and J lost 0 bases, with 14 bases between them. The CDR3 DNA reads TGTGCCAGCAGCAGAAGCGGGCAACCCTCCTACGAGCAGTACTTC. It yields the protein CASSRSGQPSYEQYF.

This sequence joins TRBV5-1 and TRBJ2-3; 7 bases align to TRBD2. With 3 bases clipped from V and 4 bases from J, the junction kept 8 bases outside the gene matches. The CDR3 contains 15 residues. Germline CDR1 SGHRS, CDR2 YFSETQ. The CDR3, as DNA: TGCGCCAGCAGCTCGTCTAGCGGATTTGCAGATACGCAGTATTTT. Amino acids: CASSSSSGFADTQYF.

The CDR3 coding sequence is TGTGCCAGCAGGTGGACAGGCTCGAACACTGAAGCTTTCTTT. Residues: CASRWTGSNTEAFF. This chain connects TRBV9 to TRBJ1-1; the match to TRBD1 covers 7 bases. The CDR3 is made up of 14 amino acids. V shed 5 bases and J 1 base; nucleotides not matched to a gene: 5. The germline V gene encodes CDR1 SGDLS and CDR2 YYNGEE.

V usage is TRBV10-1 and J usage is TRBJ2-1, with TRBD2 matching 14 bases. With 9 bases clipped from V and 2 bases from J, the junction kept 15 bases outside the gene matches. This CDR3 is built from 19 residues. CDR1 and CDR2 from the germline V gene are WNHNN and SYGVQD (reference sequence). CDR3 sequence: CASPTGTSGSRLTYNEQFF. CDR3 DNA sequence: TGCGCCAGTCCGACCGGGACTAGCGGGAGTCGGCTCACCTACAATGAGCAGTTCTTC.

The V call is TRBV14, the J call TRBJ1-1; unclear D gene. V was trimmed by 10 bases and J by 3 bases, leaving 6 bases between them. CDR1 is SGHDN, CDR2 FVKESK, per germline. The CDR3 covers 10 residues. Here the CDR3 DNA reads TGTGCCATGCAGGACACTGAAGCTTTCTTT. It codes for CAMQDTEAFF.

The chain couples TRBV11-3 to TRBJ2-1, with TRBD2 matching over 14 bases. V trimming: 0 bases; J trimming: 12 bases; junction bases outside the gene matches: 10. The germline V gene has CDR1 SGHNT and CDR2 YENEEA. The CDR3 is 17 amino acids. CDR3 residues: CASSLDPGTSGSERQFF. In DNA, the CDR3 is TGTGCCAGCAGCTTAGATCCCGGGACTAGCGGGAGTGAGCGGCAGTTCTTC. The variable domain in full, with the rest retrieved from reference TRBV11-3 and TRBJ2-1, is EAGVVQSPRYKIIEKKQPVAFWCNPISGHNTLYWYLQNLGQGPELLIRYENEEAVDDSQLPKDRFSAERLKGVDSTLKIQPAELGDSAVYLCASSLDPGTSGSERQFFGPGTRLTVL.

The chain recombines TRBV5-4 with TRBJ2-2; the match to TRBD2 covers 12 bases. The CDR3 extends over 15 amino acids. V gave up 4 bases and J gave up 7 bases; unmatched junction bases: 5. Germline V gives CDR1 SGHNT, CDR2 YYREEE (reference sequence). The CDR3 reads CASSPGLAGIGELFF. DNA for the CDR3: TGTGCCAGCAGCCCTGGACTAGCGGGAATCGGGGAGCTGTTTTTT.

The rearrangement joins TRBV5-1 to TRBJ1-3; D possibly corresponds to TRBD1 (6 bases). Germline V CDR1 and CDR2: SGHRS, YFSETQ. CDR3 length: 17 residues. The V gene lost 4 bases and the J gene lost 0 bases, with 17 bases spanning the gap. The CDR3 sequence is CASSRSPRDNSGNTIYF. DNA for the CDR3: TGCGCCAGCAGCAGATCCCCCCGGGACAACTCTGGAAACACCATATATTTT.

This clone was found once. The rearrangement links TRBV11-2 to TRBJ1-2, with D unresolved. CDR3 length equals 15 residues. Germline V lookup: CDR1 SGHAT, CDR2 FQNNGV. V lost 1 base, J lost 4 bases, and 13 bases lay in between. The CDR3 region has the DNA TGTGCCAGCAGCTTAGCCCCTGGCGGCATCTATGGCTACACCTTC. It specifies CASSLAPGGIYGYTF.

The V and J genes are TRBV24-1 and TRBJ2-7; 12 nucleotides line up with TRBD1. J gave up 5 bases and V 7 bases, and 11 bases lay outside the gene matches. In germline, CDR1 is KGHDR, CDR2 SFDVKD. The CDR3 sequence is 16 residues long. The CDR3 DNA sequence: TGTGCCACCAGACGGGACAGGGGGCCCGTAAGCCACGAGCAGTACTTC. Translated, it gives CATRRDRGPVSHEQYF.

This clone has only one observation. The chain has TRBV6-5 and TRBJ2-7; the D is unclear. CDR1 and CDR2 from the germline V gene are MNHEY and SVGAGI. The CDR3 covers 14 residues. Trimming shortened V by 8 bases and J by 5 bases, and 19 bases separated the two germline ends. CDR3 sequence reads: CASRSESRVNEQYF. The CDR3 nucleotides read TGTGCCAGCCGAAGTGAAAGCCGGGTGAACGAGCAGTACTTC.

The V and J genes are TRBV5-1 and TRBJ1-6; D is unresolved. The CDR3 runs to 15 residues. Germline V lookup: CDR1 SGHRS, CDR2 YFSETQ. Trimming took 1 base from V and 7 from J, leaving 12 bases between them. This chain's CDR3 is CASSLNQVLNSPLHF. CDR3 in DNA: TGCGCCAGCAGCTTGAATCAGGTGCTCAATTCACCCCTCCACTTT.

V is TRBV6-2 or TRBV6-3 and J is TRBJ2-7, with 9 bases matching TRBD1. CDR1 is MNHEY and CDR2 is SVGEGT in the germline V gene. The CDR3 is 15 amino acids. Germline trimming cut 5 bases from V and 3 bases from J; bases unmatched to any gene: 8. CDR3 nucleotides: TGTGCCAGCAGTGACCGACAGGGGGGGAGCTACGAGCAGTACTTC. Translating it yields CASSDRQGGSYEQYF.

The chain links TRBV9 to TRBJ2-2; 7 positions match TRBD1. From germline, CDR1 is SGDLS and CDR2 YYNGEE. Losses at the gene ends were 2 bases for V and 7 bases for J; bases not matched to a gene: 11. This CDR3 comprises 16 residues. CDR3 DNA: TGTGCCAGCAGCGTCTATACAGGGGTTGGAATCGGGGAGCTGTTTTTT. Translated, it gives CASSVYTGVGIGELFF.

This chain uses TRBV7-2 with TRBJ1-2; D gene unclear. The CDR3 is made up of 12 amino acids. Trimming stripped 4 bases from V and 8 bases from J, with 11 bases between. Germline lookup yields CDR1 SGHTA and CDR2 FQGNSA. The chain's CDR3 is CASSSYRSGYTF. In DNA, the CDR3 is TGTGCCAGCAGCTCTTACAGAAGCGGCTACACCTTC.

The J gene is TRBJ1-1, the V gene TRBV3-1 (or the pseudogene TRBV3-2); 11 bases fit TRBD1. Germline trimming cut 4 bases from V and 4 bases from J; bases unmatched to any gene: 2. Per the germline V gene, CDR1 is LGHDT and CDR2 is YNNKEL (reference sequence). The CDR3 is made up of 14 amino acids. Here the CDR3 DNA reads TGTGCCAGCAGCCCCGGGACAGGGGGCACTGAAGCTTTCTTT. This translates into CASSPGTGGTEAFF.

This clone was detected only once. This chain connects TRBV3-1 (or the pseudogene TRBV3-2) to TRBJ2-3; possibly TRBD2 for D (5 bases). Germline V gene data show CDR1 as LGHDT and CDR2 as YNNKEL (reference sequence). With 2 bases removed from V and 2 bases from J, the gap between germline ends came to 11 bases. This CDR3 has 15 residues. CDR3 residues: CASSQSRTHTDTQYF. The CDR3 DNA reads as TGTGCCAGCAGCCAATCGCGGACTCACACAGATACGCAGTATTTT.

The rearrangement joins TRBV19 to TRBJ2-3, with 13 bases aligning to TRBD2. The CDR3 loop spans 16 amino acids. The ends lost 4 bases at V and 0 bases at J; junction bases unmatched: 1. From germline, CDR1 is LNHDA and CDR2 SQIVND (reference sequence). This chain's CDR3 is CASSKGLAGSTDTQYF. As DNA, the CDR3 is TGTGCCAGTAGTAAGGGACTAGCGGGAAGCACAGATACGCAGTATTTT.

This sequence joins TRBV4-2 and TRBJ2-6; 7 bases map to TRBD2. Germline V CDR1 and CDR2: LGHNA, YNFKEQ. Trimming removed 2 bases from V and 0 bases from J; junction bases left unmatched: 7. The CDR3 totals 18 residues. The CDR3 spells CASSQTGGVSSGANVLTF. CDR3 sequence (DNA): TGTGCCAGCAGCCAAACTGGGGGGGTGAGCTCTGGGGCCAACGTCCTGACTTTC.

This chain connects TRBV7-8 to TRBJ1-5; TRBD1 matches at 11 bases. The germline V gene encodes CDR1 SGHVS and CDR2 FQNEAQ. CDR3 size: 15 residues. Trimming took 5 bases from V and 6 from J; bases not matched to a gene: 6. DNA of the CDR3: TGTGCCAGCAGCCCTACGGGGACAGGGGGTCAGCCCCAGCATTTT. It translates to CASSPTGTGGQPQHF.

This chain uses TRBV27 with TRBJ2-7; TRBD1 is a possible D gene (6 bases). CDR3 size: 14 residues. CDR1 and CDR2 from the germline V gene are MNHEY and SMNVEV (reference sequence). V lost 6 bases and J 3 bases, leaving 15 bases between the germline ends. CDR3 coding DNA: TGTGCCAGCAGCGAACAGGGAAGGGTCTACGAGCAGTACTTC. This codes for CASSEQGRVYEQYF.

This clone was recorded a few times. This chain joins TRBV28 and TRBJ1-2; 12 nucleotides align to TRBD1. The CDR3 sequence is 15 residues long. The trim removed 6 bases at V and 7 bases at J, leaving 9 bases unmatched. The germline CDR1 and CDR2 sequences are MDHEN and SYDVKM. Here the CDR3 DNA reads TGTGCCAGCAGCCGCCAGGGACAGGGGGCCAGTGGCTACACCTTC. This sequence encodes CASSRQGQGASGYTF.

The rearrangement links TRBV11-2 to TRBJ1-4; 8 nucleotides line up with TRBD1. Germline V gives CDR1 SGHAT, CDR2 FQNNGV. The CDR3 totals 14 residues. V lost 1 base to trimming and J lost 8 bases; unmatched junction nucleotides: 3. The CDR3 is CASSLADRVEKLFF. Here the CDR3 DNA reads TGTGCCAGCAGCTTAGCGGACAGGGTGGAAAAACTGTTTTTT.

This chain joins TRBV9 and TRBJ1-3, with 8 bases matching TRBD1. The V segment lost 0 bases and the J segment 0 bases; nucleotides outside the gene matches: 11. This CDR3 contains 19 residues. Germline CDR1 reads SGDLS; CDR2 reads YYNGEE. For the CDR3, the DNA is TGTGCCAGCAGCGTAGGGGGTCGGACAGGGCCGTTCTCTGGAAACACCATATATTTT. This encodes CASSVGGRTGPFSGNTIYF.

The rearrangement links TRBV10-2 to TRBJ2-7, with 9 bases identical to TRBD2. This CDR3 spans 15 amino acids. V shed 6 bases, J shed 4 bases, and the junction held 10 bases outside the gene matches. CDR1 and CDR2 from the germline V gene are WSHSY and SAAADI. The CDR3: CASRQRREGRYEQYF. The CDR3 DNA is TGCGCCAGCAGACAGAGGCGGGAGGGCCGATACGAGCAGTACTTC.

The J gene is TRBJ1-1, the V gene TRBV5-1; TRBD1 agrees at 10 bases. The CDR3 length is 15 residues. V dropped 5 bases and J dropped 4; count of bases not matched to a gene: 8. The V gene's germline CDR1 is SGHRS and CDR2 YFSETQ. CDR3 coding DNA: TGCGCCAGCAGTCCCGGGACAGGGGTTAGCACTGAAGCTTTCTTT. This codes for CASSPGTGVSTEAFF. Combining the CDR3 with reference TRBV5-1 and TRBJ1-1 gives the whole variable domain KAGVTQTPRYLIKTRGQQVTLSCSPISGHRSVSWYQQTPGQGLQFLFEYFSETQRNKGNFPGRFSGRQFSNSRSEMNVSTLELGDSALYLCASSPGTGVSTEAFFGQGTRLTVV.

CDR3 coding DNA: TGTGCCACCAGCCCGGGACATAGGATCACCGGGGAGCTGTTTTTT. This gives the protein CATSPGHRITGELFF. The chain has TRBV10-3 and TRBJ2-2, with D possibly TRBD1 on 6 matching bases. Trimming shortened V by 10 bases and J by 4 bases, and 19 bases separated the two germline ends. Germline V CDR1 and CDR2: ENHRY, SYGVKD. CDR3 length: 15 residues.

The chain carries TRBV28 and TRBJ1-2, with TRBD1 as a possible D gene (5 bases). CDR1 is MDHEN and CDR2 is SYDVKM in the germline V gene. The CDR3 totals 13 residues. The V gene lost 5 bases and the J gene lost 6 bases, with 13 bases spanning the gap. For the CDR3, the DNA is TGTGCCAGCAGTGGGGCAGGGAGGGATGGCTACACCTTC. This sequence encodes CASSGAGRDGYTF.

This clone was found once. This chain links TRBV10-1 with TRBJ1-1, with TRBD1 identical over 8 bases. This CDR3 comprises 14 residues. The V gene's germline CDR1 is WNHNN and CDR2 SYGVQD (reference sequence). J was trimmed by 2 bases and V by 5 bases; bases with no gene match: 4. DNA of the CDR3: TGCGCCAGCAGTTCAGGGGGCGCAAACACTGAAGCTTTCTTT. This codes for CASSSGGANTEAFF.

The chain is built from TRBV3-1 (or the pseudogene TRBV3-2) and TRBJ1-2, with unresolved D. Trimming cost V 2 bases and J 2 bases, with 9 bases left between them. CDR1 is LGHDT, CDR2 YNNKEL, per germline (reference sequence). The CDR3 extends over 14 amino acids. The CDR3 coding sequence is TGTGCCAGCAGCCAATACGAGGCCAACTATGGCTACACCTTC. Protein: CASSQYEANYGYTF.

This clone was detected only once. The chain has TRBV11-2 and TRBJ1-2, with D perhaps matching TRBD1 (5 bases). Germline V lookup: CDR1 SGHAT, CDR2 FQNNGV. The CDR3 covers 14 residues. The V end was cut by 4 bases, the J end by 8 bases, with 17 bases between. The CDR3 DNA follows: TGTGCCAGCAGCTCCCTTAGGGGCCCCCCCGGCTACACCTTC. Translating gives CASSSLRGPPGYTF.